Included here is one T cell receptor (beta chain) sequence, with context. This clone showed up just once. Its binding antigen is unknown. No quality values exist for individual bases; no much larger clone is one base distant. This sample is part of a study of blood T cell repertoires in COVID-19 (dated by TCRdb to the early 2020s). Regarding the complete study: The collaborator samples originated in the United States, Italy and Spain and spanned the acute and convalescent phases of COVID-19. The material from the prospective study consisted of cDNA or gDNA derived from T cells, B-cell-depleted T cells, or PBMCs. The dataset comprised deeply sampled blood TCRbeta repertoires from subjects exposed to, actively infected with, or recovered from COVID-19. The repertoires were released in a freely available public database meant as a resource for research on the immune response to SARS-CoV-2. Samples were obtained from the ongoing ImmuneRACE study (first 160 participants) and from 950 to 1,500 subjects provided by 6 global collaborators. A de-identified subject ID, COVID-19 status, age in years and sex were almost always included in the sample metadata. Where available, HLA class I and class II types were taken from metadata supplied by the sample provider and were not determined by assay-based typing.

Beyond this particular receptor, the publication reports: The amount of clinical and demographic metadata varied by source and participant and was provided uncurated.

TCRbeta CDR3 regions were amplified from genomic DNA by means of the immunoSEQ Assay, a bias-controlled multiplex PCR. On the study's bioinformatics: Within the assay, amplification of reference gene primers was used to estimate how many nucleated cells each sample contained. To quantify the absolute abundance of each unique TCRbeta CDR3 rearrangement, sequence reads were collapsed and filtered. Productive Simpson clonality was computed per sample as the square root of Simpson's diversity index over productive rearrangements. This immuneACCESS table, as held by TCRdb, lists in-frame sequences with V and J called but not all clones. Of the missing ones, under half trace to an unresolved V gene in checked studies; the others have no known cause. V, J and clone size derive from that table, while D and trimming were established from the DNA sequence. A total of about 99,000 clones appear in this sample, 84% of them only once. The top ten clonotypes cover just under 2% of the sample.

Whole blood was collected in K2EDTA tubes by collaborating institutions according to the institutions' own protocols. For TCRbeta analysis, collaborator samples were shipped as frozen whole blood, as isolated PBMCs, or as DNA extracted from either sample type. Spanning cysteine to phenylalanine, the CDR3 consists of 16 amino acids. Of the read, only the CDR3 DNA is kept; its 48 bases are in frame from base 1. For CDR1 and CDR2, the germline V gene (reference sequence) lists SGHNT and YYREEE. V lost 5 bases and J lost 5 bases, and the count of bases not matched to a germline gene is 8. The sequencing sample was made of peripheral blood. This sequence was found in a man aged 70-80 years with active or convalescent COVID-19. In this chain, TRBV5-4 is recombined with TRBJ2-5; TRBD2 aligns with 14 central bases. The base sequence is TGTGCCAGCAGACCATGGACTAGCGGGGGGTCGGAGACCCAGTACTTC. This sequence encodes CASRPWTSGGSETQYF.